Presented here are 22 T cell receptor beta chains from one specimen sequenced in a study of cytomegalovirus exposure and HLA in healthy donors. PCR primers comprised 60 Vbeta and 13 Jbeta primers. Here immunoSEQ multiplex PCR was the method, and the copy in TCRdb shows in-frame clones only, minus some. The table has about 150,000 clones, approximately 80% seen once. The sequencing input was PBMCs. The receptors come from a woman aged 40 to 50 in good health and CMV-seropositive.

This sequence joins TRBV19 and TRBJ2-3; weak D call: TRBD2 (7 bases). V was clipped by 7 bases and J by 3 bases, with 11 bases between them. The CDR3 length is 13 residues. CDR1 LNHDA and CDR2 SQIVND come from the germline V gene (reference sequence). The CDR3 DNA is TGTGCCAGTAAAAGGGGGGGGACAGATACGCAGTATTTT. Translated: CASKRGGTDTQYF.

The V call is TRBV27, the J call TRBJ2-7; TRBD1 might be the D (6 bases). Germline V gene sequence: CDR1 MNHEY, CDR2 SMNVEV (reference sequence). This CDR3 comprises 14 residues. V shed 5 bases and J shed 1 base, with 12 bases lying between them. In DNA, the CDR3 is TGTGCCAGCAGTCTCAGGGGCCCTTCCTACGAGCAGTACTTC. Encoded protein: CASSLRGPSYEQYF.

The chain has TRBV2 and TRBJ1-2; D is unresolved. CDR3 length equals 11 residues. V was shortened by 6 bases and J by 5 bases, with 7 bases between the two germline ends. Germline CDR1 is SNHLY and CDR2 is FYNNEI. The CDR3 loop is CASRGSYGYTF. The CDR3 bases are TGTGCCAGCAGGGGGAGTTATGGCTACACCTTC.

The chain combines TRBV10-1 with TRBJ2-1, with 9 bases lining up with TRBD2. Germline-derived CDR1 and CDR2 are WNHNN and SYGVQD (reference sequence). The CDR3 contains 18 residues. With V trimmed by 0 bases and J by 0 bases, 6 bases remained unmatched. CDR3 DNA: TGCGCCAGCAGTGAGTCGAGGCTAGCGGGGATCTCCTACAATGAGCAGTTCTTC. This translates into CASSESRLAGISYNEQFF.

V and J are TRBV27 and TRBJ2-5, with 10 bases lining up with TRBD2. The CDR3 has 16 residues. In germline, CDR1 is MNHEY, CDR2 SMNVEV (reference sequence). Trimming at V came to 2 bases and at J to 4 bases, leaving 7 bases not matched to a gene. Here the CDR3 reads CASSLRAGGPRETQYF. The CDR3 DNA reads TGTGCCAGCAGTTTAAGAGCGGGAGGGCCCAGAGAGACCCAGTACTTC.

The chain's CDR3 is CASSLYSYEQYF. CDR3 DNA: TGTGCCAGCAGCCTCTACAGCTACGAGCAGTACTTC. The chain links TRBV28 to TRBJ2-7, with unresolved D. CDR1 and CDR2 from the germline V gene are MDHEN and SYDVKM. The CDR3 length is 12 residues. The V end was cut by 6 bases, the J end by 3 bases, with 9 bases between.

The chain carries TRBV6-5 and TRBJ1-1, with D unresolved. The CDR3 has 14 residues. The germline CDR1 and CDR2 sequences are MNHEY and SVGAGI. Between the trimmed V and J ends, which lost 0 bases and 0 bases, there was a span of 5 bases. The CDR3 is CASSYSTVNTEAFF. The CDR3 DNA is TGTGCCAGCAGTTACTCCACGGTGAACACTGAAGCTTTCTTT.

The chain is built from TRBV27 and TRBJ2-2; 8 bases are a match to TRBD1. J was trimmed by 2 bases and V by 6 bases; bases with no gene match: 2. Germline V gives CDR1 MNHEY, CDR2 SMNVEV (reference sequence). CDR3 size: 14 residues. The CDR3 sequence is CASSGQGNTGELFF. The CDR3 region has the DNA TGTGCCAGCAGCGGACAGGGAAACACCGGGGAGCTGTTTTTT.

This sequence joins TRBV7-2 and TRBJ2-1; 11 positions agree with TRBD2. The CDR3 extends over 13 amino acids. Germline CDR1 SGHTA, CDR2 FQGNSA. The junction had 3 bases not matched to a gene; V was cut back by 5 bases and J by 9 bases. The CDR3, as DNA: TGTGCCAGCAGCGTCCTAGCGGGGGGTGAGCAGTTCTTC. The encoded protein is CASSVLAGGEQFF.

The J gene is TRBJ2-7, the V gene TRBV28; TRBD2 agrees at 7 bases. The CDR3 sequence is 12 residues long. Germline CDR1 MDHEN, CDR2 SYDVKM. V shed 7 bases and J 4 bases; nucleotides not matched to a gene: 4. The CDR3: CASMRESYEQYF. The CDR3 DNA is TGTGCCAGCATGCGGGAGAGTTACGAGCAGTACTTC. The variable domain in full, completed from reference TRBV28 and TRBJ2-7, reads DVKVTQSSRYLVKRTGEKVFLECVQDMDHENMFWYRQDPGLGLRLIYFSYDVKMKEKGDIPEGYSVSREKKERFSLILESASTNQTSMYLCASMRESYEQYFGPGTRLTVT.

This clone was found once. V is TRBV7-8 and J is TRBJ1-4; D may be TRBD1 (6 bases). There are 16 residues in the CDR3. V lost 5 bases and J 3 bases, leaving 16 bases between the germline ends. CDR1 and CDR2 (germline): SGHVS, FQNEAQ. The CDR3 loop is CASSLERTAANEKLFF. In DNA form, the CDR3 reads TGTGCCAGCAGCCTAGAAAGGACAGCGGCTAATGAAAAACTGTTTTTT. The full variable domain, its missing parts supplied by reference TRBV7-8 and TRBJ1-4, is GAGVSQSPRYKVAKRGQDVALRCDPISGHVSLFWYQQALGQGPEFLTYFQNEAQLDKSGLPSDRFFAERPEGSVSTLKIQRTQQEDSAVYLCASSLERTAANEKLFFGSGTQLSVL.

This clone was seen more than once but under ten times. The V call is TRBV12-5, the J call TRBJ2-3; 14 bases line up with TRBD2. With 7 bases clipped from V and 5 bases from J, the junction kept 11 bases outside the gene matches. The V gene's germline CDR1 is LGHNT and CDR2 FRNRAP. CDR3 size: 17 residues. For the CDR3, the DNA is TGTGCTAGTGCCCTGGGGACTAGCGGGAGACGGTTAGATACGCAGTATTTT. Translating gives CASALGTSGRRLDTQYF.

The rearrangement links TRBV15 to TRBJ2-7; TRBD1 matches at 9 bases. V trimming: 5 bases; J trimming: 3 bases; junction bases outside the gene matches: 20. The germline gives CDR1 LNHNV, CDR2 YYDKDF (reference sequence). The CDR3 totals 19 residues. The CDR3, as DNA: TGTGCCACCAGCTCGGCTGGGACAGGGATAGAGGGGGGCCACTACGAGCAGTACTTC. Its translation is CATSSAGTGIEGGHYEQYF.

The V and J genes are TRBV27 and TRBJ2-1, with a weak D call TRBD1 (6 bases). Germline V CDR1 and CDR2: MNHEY, SMNVEV (reference sequence). The ends were cut back, 5 bases at V and 8 bases at J, with 10 bases in the middle. The CDR3 spans 12 residues. The CDR3 protein is CASSPQGYEQFF. The CDR3 coding sequence is TGTGCCAGCAGTCCCCAGGGGTATGAGCAGTTCTTC.

The chain combines TRBV6-1 with TRBJ2-7, with 8 bases fitting TRBD2. Germline CDR1 and CDR2: MNHNS and SASEGT. The CDR3 sequence is 17 residues long. Germline trimming cut 2 bases from V and 4 bases from J; bases unmatched to any gene: 13. The CDR3 coding sequence is TGTGCCAGCAGTGAAAGGGGACTAGTTCCCTTGGCTTACGAGCAGTACTTC. As protein: CASSERGLVPLAYEQYF.

This clone turned up a few times. The chain employs TRBV2 and TRBJ2-2, with D perhaps matching TRBD1 (5 bases). The CDR3 has 14 amino acids. Trimming pared 4 bases from V and 2 bases from J, leaving 8 bases between. Germline V gene sequence: CDR1 SNHLY, CDR2 FYNNEI. The CDR3 region is CASSVQGNTGELFF. CDR3 in DNA: TGTGCCAGCAGTGTGCAGGGAAACACCGGGGAGCTGTTTTTT.

The chain uses TRBV5-1 and TRBJ2-5; 10 nucleotides align to TRBD2. TRBJ2-7 explains the end of the DNA better; the J call may be wrong. Germline CDR1 is SGHRS and CDR2 is YFSETQ. CDR3 size: 14 residues. In DNA, the CDR3 is TGCGCCAGCAGCTCTAGCGGGGGTACCTACGAGCAGTACTTC. It specifies CASSSSGGTYEQYF.

The V gene is TRBV7-9, the J gene TRBJ1-5; D ambiguous. The CDR3 has 13 amino acids. Between the trimmed V and J ends, which lost 5 bases and 4 bases, there was a span of 9 bases. The germline gives CDR1 SEHNR, CDR2 FQNEAQ (reference sequence). The chain's CDR3 is CASSHSANQPQHF. The CDR3 DNA reads as TGTGCCAGCAGCCACTCAGCGAATCAGCCCCAGCATTTT.

The rearrangement links TRBV11-2 to TRBJ2-5; 11 bases are a match to TRBD1. This CDR3 is built from 19 residues. Germline loops: CDR1 SGHAT, CDR2 FQNNGV. Losses at the gene ends were 0 bases for V and 6 bases for J; bases not matched to a gene: 15. The CDR3 DNA sequence: TGTGCCAGCAGCTTAGATAACGGCCGCTGGACAGGGGGCAGGAAGACCCAGTACTTC. Its protein is CASSLDNGRWTGGRKTQYF.

The gene calls are TRBV7-8 and TRBJ1-1, with D possibly being TRBD1 (6 bases). The CDR3 loop spans 14 amino acids. V dropped 7 bases and J dropped 0 bases, with 12 bases sitting between them. Germline V gene data show CDR1 as SGHVS and CDR2 as FQNEAQ. The CDR3 region is CASTLGQMNTEAFF. CDR3 in DNA: TGTGCCAGCACCCTTGGACAGATGAACACTGAAGCTTTCTTT. Looking up the rest from reference TRBV7-8 and TRBJ1-1 gives the full variable domain: GAGVSQSPRYKVAKRGQDVALRCDPISGHVSLFWYQQALGQGPEFLTYFQNEAQLDKSGLPSDRFFAERPEGSVSTLKIQRTQQEDSAVYLCASTLGQMNTEAFFGQGTRLTVV.

This chain connects TRBV9 to TRBJ1-2; the D gene is possibly TRBD1 (5 bases). V lost 0 bases to trimming and J lost 3 bases, with 9 bases between them. Per the germline V gene, CDR1 is SGDLS and CDR2 is YYNGEE. The CDR3 runs to 14 residues. CDR3 in DNA: TGTGCCAGCAGCGTAGAGGACAACGACTATGGCTACACCTTC. It yields the protein CASSVEDNDYGYTF.

This clone was picked up one time. The chain uses TRBV27 and TRBJ2-6; 9 bases line up with TRBD1. Germline-derived CDR1 and CDR2 are MNHEY and SMNVEV (reference sequence). V lost 6 bases and J lost 0; bases outside the gene matches: 6. The CDR3 is 17 amino acids. The CDR3 protein is CASRGTGYSSGANVLTF. For the CDR3, the DNA is TGTGCCAGCAGGGGGACAGGGTATAGCTCTGGGGCCAACGTCCTGACTTTC.